The rows below give T cell receptor beta chains drawn from one sample of a study of T cell responses to AZD1222 COVID-19 vaccine. Sequencing was performed with immunoSEQ multiplex PCR; in TCRdb, only in-frame clones are kept and a portion is missing. The data show about 86,000 clones, around 88% seen once. The input for sequencing was peripheral blood, taken on day 0 of MenACWY control vaccination. Receptor source: an adult in good health. Both conserved end residues are part of each CDR3. The D gene is left open where the match is weak. Rows may omit the clone size; those that give it use once, few, many or a size class.

v_gene	abundance	d_gene	j_gene	CDR3nt	CDR3aa
TRBV6-5	-	TRBD1	TRBJ1-1	TGTGCCAGCAGTTACTCGTCGGCAGGGGGAGACACTGAAGCTTTCTTT	CASSYSSAGGDTEAFF
TRBV24-1	-	TRBD2	TRBJ2-5	TGTGCCACCAGTAGCGGGGGTCAAGAGACCCAGTACTTC	CATSSGGQETQYF
TRBV7-3	-	TRBD1	TRBJ1-1	TGTGCCAGCAGCCCCGGACAGGAGAAAACTAGGGCTTTCTTT	CASSPGQEKTRAFF
TRBV6-2/TRBV6-3	-	TRBD1	TRBJ2-2	TGTGCCAGCAGTTACCCTGGGACAGTAATCACCGGGGAGCTGTTTTTT	CASSYPGTVITGELFF
TRBV7-8	-	-	TRBJ1-5	TGTGCCAGCAGTTATGGGGGTGATCAGCCCCAGCATTTT	CASSYGGDQPQHF
TRBV25-1	-	TRBD1	TRBJ1-6	TGTGCCAGCACTTCGACAGGGAATTTTGATTCACCCCTCCACTTT	CASTSTGNFDSPLHF
TRBV4-3	-	-	TRBJ2-1	TGCGCCAGCAGCCAAGAAGGGCGGATGGTCGATGAGCAGTTCTTC	CASSQEGRMVDEQFF
TRBV6-5	-	TRBD1	TRBJ1-2	TGTGCCAGCAGTCCCGGGACAGGGTACTATGGCTACACCTTC	CASSPGTGYYGYTF
TRBV18	once	-	TRBJ1-5	TGTGCCAGCTCACCCGCCCGGGGTGTCGGTCAGCCCCAGCATTTT	CASSPARGVGQPQHF
TRBV7-8	-	TRBD1	TRBJ1-1	TGTGCCAGCAGCTTGGGGACAGGGGCAAGTGGCACTGAAGCTTTCTTT	CASSLGTGASGTEAFF
TRBV2	-	-	TRBJ1-5	TGTGCCAGCAGAACGGCAGGGGCGGCGGGTCAGCCCCAGCATTTT	CASRTAGAAGQPQHF
TRBV5-6	-	TRBD1	TRBJ2-7	TGTGCCAGCAGCTTGGGTCAGGGGGCATACCGTTCCTACGAGCAGTACTTC	CASSLGQGAYRSYEQYF
TRBV11-3	-	-	TRBJ1-1	TGTGCCAGCAGCGCCGGGCCGAAGCAGAACACTGAAGCTTTCTTT	CASSAGPKQNTEAFF
TRBV6-2/TRBV6-3	-	-	TRBJ2-7	TGTGCCAGCAGTTACTCGCGAGACGGGGCCTACGAGCAGTACTTC	CASSYSRDGAYEQYF
TRBV5-4	-	TRBD1	TRBJ2-3	TGTGCCACCGGACAGGGGAACACAGATACGCAGTATTTT	CATGQGNTDTQYF
TRBV19	-	-	TRBJ2-3	TGTGCCAGTAACTATGGGGGTGGGGGAGATACGCAGTATTTT	CASNYGGGGDTQYF
TRBV4-2	-	-	TRBJ2-5	TGTGCCAGCAGCCAAACGGGGGTCATCCAAGAGACCCAGTACTTC	CASSQTGVIQETQYF
TRBV7-9	few	-	TRBJ1-4	TGTGCCAGCAGCTTATGGGGGGCAACTAATGAAAAACTGTTTTTT	CASSLWGATNEKLFF
TRBV28	-	TRBD2	TRBJ2-1	TGTGCCAGCAGCGGGGGGGACCACTTAAATGAGCAGTTCTTC	CASSGGDHLNEQFF
TRBV5-4	once	-	TRBJ1-2	TGTGCCAGCAGCATCGACAGTCAAGGGGGAGACGGCTACACCTTC	CASSIDSQGGDGYTF
TRBV15	once	-	TRBJ1-5	TGTGCCACCAGCTCTAGGACGGGTGGCTACTATCAGCCCCAGCATTTT	CATSSRTGGYYQPQHF
TRBV10-3	-	TRBD1	TRBJ1-2	TGTGCCATCAGTGATTCCAACAGGGGAGTATTACGTGGCTACACCTTC	CAISDSNRGVLRGYTF
TRBV30	-	-	TRBJ1-2	TGTGCCTGGGGGCAGGGCGTCGATAGCGGCTACACCTTC	CAWGQGVDSGYTF
TRBV5-1	-	-	TRBJ2-7	TGCGCCAGCAGCTCCGCCTACGAGCAGTACTTC	CASSSAYEQYF
TRBV19	-	-	TRBJ2-1	TGTGCCAGTAGTATAGGGCTTGAGCAGTTCTTC	CASSIGLEQFF
TRBV28	-	-	TRBJ1-2	TGTGCCAGCAGCCCCCGGGAAAACTATGGCTACACCTTC	CASSPRENYGYTF
TRBV6-1	-	-	TRBJ1-4	TGTGCCAGCAGTGAGACGGGACAACTGTTTTTT	CASSETGQLFF
TRBV5-6	-	-	TRBJ1-2	TGTGCCAGCAGCTTGGACAGGGAGCGAGGCTACACCTTC	CASSLDRERGYTF
TRBV19	-	TRBD1	TRBJ1-5	TGTGCCAGTAGTCCCCGGACAGGGTGGGAAGGTCAGCCCCAGCATTTT	CASSPRTGWEGQPQHF
TRBV7-2	-	-	TRBJ2-5	TGTGCCAGCACCAGGGCGGGGCAAGAGACCCAGTACTTC	CASTRAGQETQYF
TRBV29-1	-	-	TRBJ2-5	TGCAGCACTCGGACAGCCGAGGGGACCCAGTACTTC	CSTRTAEGTQYF
TRBV6-6	-	TRBD2	TRBJ2-5	TGTGCCAGCAGTATTAGCGGGGGGGCCAGAGAGACCCAGTACTTC	CASSISGGARETQYF
TRBV3-1/TRBV3-2	-	TRBD1	TRBJ1-2	TGTGCCAGCAGCCGCCCCACAGGGGCCAGTAACTATGGCTACACCTTC	CASSRPTGASNYGYTF
TRBV15	-	-	TRBJ1-6	TGTGCCACCAGCAGAGATAAGGGGGTGCACAATTCACCCCTCCACTTT	CATSRDKGVHNSPLHF
TRBV5-5	-	TRBD1	TRBJ1-2	TGTGCCAGCAGCTTGGGACAGGGGGATGGTGGCTACACCTTC	CASSLGQGDGGYTF
TRBV27	few	TRBD1	TRBJ1-5	TGTGCCAGCAGTTTATCGGGACAGGCTAATCAGCCCCAGCATTTT	CASSLSGQANQPQHF
TRBV9	-	-	TRBJ1-1	TGTGCCAGCAGCGTAGGTCCAAAGAACACTGAAGCTTTCTTT	CASSVGPKNTEAFF
TRBV29-1	-	TRBD1	TRBJ2-5	TGCAGCGTCTTTAAAACAGGGGAAGAGACCCAGTACTTC	CSVFKTGEETQYF
TRBV15	-	-	TRBJ1-4	TGTGCCACCAGCGGGGGGCGTGGGCCTTTGTTGGAAAAACTGTTTTTT	CATSGGRGPLLEKLFF
TRBV30	-	-	TRBJ1-3	TGTGCCGCGGGCTTAGCTGGAAACACCATATATTTT	CAAGLAGNTIYF
TRBV4-2	-	-	TRBJ1-6	TGTGCCAGCAGCCAAGATTGGAAGGATCATTCACCCCTCCACTTT	CASSQDWKDHSPLHF
TRBV19	-	-	TRBJ1-1	TGTGCCAGTAGTCTTCCCATGATGAACACTGAAGCTTTCTTT	CASSLPMMNTEAFF
TRBV30	-	-	TRBJ1-3	TGTGCCTGGAGTGTGGGAGGGGACACCATATATTTT	CAWSVGGDTIYF
TRBV18	-	TRBD1	TRBJ2-5	TGTGCCAGCTCACCTGCCGGACCCGGGACAGGGGGACAAGAGACCCAGTACTTC	CASSPAGPGTGGQETQYF
TRBV4-1	-	TRBD2	TRBJ2-5	TGCGCCAGCAGCCCGTCCGGCGGGGGATCCGAGGCGACCCAGTACTTC	CASSPSGGGSEATQYF
TRBV3-1/TRBV3-2	-	-	TRBJ1-6	TGTGCCAGCAGCCATCAGGGACTTAATTCACCCCTCCACTTT	CASSHQGLNSPLHF
TRBV28	-	-	TRBJ2-7	TGTGCCAGCAGTTTGAGCCCCGGGACCCCGAACTACGAGCAGTACTTC	CASSLSPGTPNYEQYF
TRBV6-5	-	TRBD1	TRBJ2-7	TGTGCCAGCAGTTACTCCCAGGCGACAGGGATCTACGAGCAGTACTTC	CASSYSQATGIYEQYF
TRBV7-8	-	-	TRBJ2-1	TGTGCCAGCAGCTTAGATGGCAGGGGGGGACTCAATGAGCAGTTCTTC	CASSLDGRGGLNEQFF